This TCR beta chain was sequenced in a study of read filtering for tumor transcriptome and immune sequencing. Overall study context: Revised staging placed eight or nine patients in R-ISS I, about 17 in II, 7 in III.

The library was built from 400 ng RNA with molecular barcoded adaptors for alpha/delta and beta/gamma chains. TCRdb used MiXCR to reprocess the reads, holding one entry per CDR3 protein. The table lists around 9,000 distinct CDR3 sequences, roughly 15% of them singletons, with around 25% in the top ten. Regarding the study as a whole: In IR-seq, single-read clonotypes were about 81.9% of clonotypes but around 3.4% of reads. Sorted CD138-negative bone marrow cells were not purified T cells.

This clonotype was picked up many times. Antigen unknown. The origin of this receptor is a donor at least 40 years old with multiple myeloma. Sequencing input: a population of CD138-negative cells sorted from bone marrow.

The chain's CDR3 is CASRERDRAYEQYF. CDR3 bases: TGTGCCAGCAGGGAAAGGGACAGGGCTTACGAGCAGTACTTC. The chain couples TRBV6-1 to TRBJ2-7; 9 bases map to TRBD1. The CDR3 contains 14 residues. Germline CDR1 is MNHNS and CDR2 is SASEGT. V trimming: 6 bases; J trimming: 4 bases; junction bases outside the gene matches: 7.